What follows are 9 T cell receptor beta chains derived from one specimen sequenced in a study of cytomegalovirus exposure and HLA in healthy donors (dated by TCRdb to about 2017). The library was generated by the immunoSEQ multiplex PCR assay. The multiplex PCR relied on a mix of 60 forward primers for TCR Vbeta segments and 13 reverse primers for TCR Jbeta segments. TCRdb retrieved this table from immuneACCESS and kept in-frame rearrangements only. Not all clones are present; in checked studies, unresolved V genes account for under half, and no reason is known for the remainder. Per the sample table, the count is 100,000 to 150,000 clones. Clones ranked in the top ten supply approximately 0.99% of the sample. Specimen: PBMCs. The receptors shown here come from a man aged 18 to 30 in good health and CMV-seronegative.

This CDR3 reads CASTRGRVFGGANVLTF. In DNA, the CDR3 is TGTGCCAGTACGAGGGGGCGGGTCTTTGGTGGGGCCAACGTCCTGACTTTC. The chain couples TRBV19 to TRBJ2-6, with 7 bases lining up with TRBD1. Germline CDR1 is LNHDA and CDR2 is SQIVND (reference sequence). V gave up 7 bases and J gave up 3 bases; unmatched junction bases: 12. The CDR3 contains 17 residues.

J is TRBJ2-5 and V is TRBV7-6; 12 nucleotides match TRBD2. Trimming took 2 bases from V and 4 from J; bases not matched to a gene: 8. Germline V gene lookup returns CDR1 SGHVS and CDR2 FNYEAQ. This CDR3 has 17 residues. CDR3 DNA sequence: TGTGCCAGCAGCTTACTAGCGGGGGGGGATGTTCGAGAGACCCAGTACTTC. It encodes CASSLLAGGDVRETQYF.

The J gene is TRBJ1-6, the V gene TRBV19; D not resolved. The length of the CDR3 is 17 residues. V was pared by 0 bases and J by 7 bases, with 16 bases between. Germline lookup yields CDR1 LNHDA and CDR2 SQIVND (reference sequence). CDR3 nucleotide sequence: TGTGCCAGTAGTATAGATCTTGAGGGTAATCCAAATTCACCCCTCCACTTT. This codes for CASSIDLEGNPNSPLHF. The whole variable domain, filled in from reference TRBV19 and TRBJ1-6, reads DGGITQSPKYLFRKEGQNVTLSCEQNLNHDAMYWYRQDPGQGLRLIYYSQIVNDFQKGDIAEGYSVSREKKESFPLTVTSAQKNPTAFYLCASSIDLEGNPNSPLHFGNGTRLTVT.

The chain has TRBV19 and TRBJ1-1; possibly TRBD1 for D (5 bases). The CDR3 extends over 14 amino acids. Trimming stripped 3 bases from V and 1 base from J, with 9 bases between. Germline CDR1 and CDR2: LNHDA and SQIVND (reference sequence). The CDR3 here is CASSIKGANTEAFF. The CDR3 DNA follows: TGTGCCAGTAGTATTAAAGGGGCGAACACTGAAGCTTTCTTT.

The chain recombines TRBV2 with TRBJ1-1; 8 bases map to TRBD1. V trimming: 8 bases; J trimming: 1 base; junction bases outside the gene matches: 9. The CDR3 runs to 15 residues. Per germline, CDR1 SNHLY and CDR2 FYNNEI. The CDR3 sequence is CASAQFGQGNTEAFF. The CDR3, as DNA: TGTGCCAGCGCTCAATTCGGACAGGGGAACACTGAAGCTTTCTTT. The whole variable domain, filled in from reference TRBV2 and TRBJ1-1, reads EPEVTQTPSHQVTQMGQEVILRCVPISNHLYFYWYRQILGQKVEFLVSFYNNEISEKSEIFDDQFSVERPDGSNFTLKIRSTKLEDSAMYFCASAQFGQGNTEAFFGQGTRLTVV.

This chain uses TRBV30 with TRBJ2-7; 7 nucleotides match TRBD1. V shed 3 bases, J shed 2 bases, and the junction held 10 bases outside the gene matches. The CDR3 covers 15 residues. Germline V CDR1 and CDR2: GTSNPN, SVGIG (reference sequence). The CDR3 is CAWSKQGFSAYEQYF. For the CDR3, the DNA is TGTGCCTGGAGCAAACAGGGGTTTAGCGCCTACGAGCAGTACTTC.

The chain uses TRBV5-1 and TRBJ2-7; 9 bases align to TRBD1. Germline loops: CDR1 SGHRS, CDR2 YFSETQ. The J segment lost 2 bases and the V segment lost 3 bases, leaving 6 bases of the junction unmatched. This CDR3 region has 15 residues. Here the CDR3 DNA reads TGCGCCAGCAGCTGGTCGGGACAGGGCCCCTACGAGCAGTACTTC. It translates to CASSWSGQGPYEQYF.

DNA of the CDR3: TGTGCCAGTAGTTTCGGGAGCAACTATGGCTACACCTTC. It is translated as CASSFGSNYGYTF. The rearrangement uses TRBV19 and TRBJ1-2; D is ambiguous. V was cut by 5 bases and J by 2 bases, with 9 bases left in between. The CDR3 consists of 13 residues. Germline lookup yields CDR1 LNHDA and CDR2 SQIVND (reference sequence).

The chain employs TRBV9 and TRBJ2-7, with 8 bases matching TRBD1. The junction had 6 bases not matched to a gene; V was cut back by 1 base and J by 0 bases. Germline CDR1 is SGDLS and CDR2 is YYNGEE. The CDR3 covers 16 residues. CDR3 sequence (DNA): TGTGCCAGCAGCGTAACCGGGACAGGTAGCTCCTACGAGCAGTACTTC. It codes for CASSVTGTGSSYEQYF.